The 2 T cell receptor beta chains below come from one sample, sequenced in a study of T cell responses to AZD1222 COVID-19 vaccine. Clones were sequenced by immunoSEQ multiplex PCR, and TCRdb holds only the in-frame ones, with some missing. The sample consists of about 110,000 clones, approximately 91% of them appearing once. The sequencing used peripheral blood, collected on day 0 of MenACWY control vaccination. These receptors were obtained from an adult in good health.

This clone was seen only once. The chain is built from TRBV11-3 and TRBJ2-1, with no clear D. Germline CDR1 SGHNT, CDR2 YENEEA. The CDR3 is 13 residues long. V lost 0 bases and J lost 7, with 7 bases in between. This CDR3 reads CASSLEERNEQFF. DNA of the CDR3: TGTGCCAGCAGCTTAGAAGAGAGGAATGAGCAGTTCTTC.

With regard to this clone: The sample contains more than one DNA sequence encoding this CDR3. This sequence joins TRBV5-1 and TRBJ2-3, with D possibly TRBD2 on 6 matching bases. The CDR3 consists of 13 residues. Deletions cut 0 bases from V and 5 bases from J, with 7 bases between. Germline CDR1 is SGHRS and CDR2 is YFSETQ. The chain's CDR3 is CASSLGRGDTQYF. The CDR3 region has the DNA TGCGCCAGCAGCTTGGGGAGGGGAGATACGCAGTATTTT. The full variable domain, its missing parts supplied by reference TRBV5-1 and TRBJ2-3, is KAGVTQTPRYLIKTRGQQVTLSCSPISGHRSVSWYQQTPGQGLQFLFEYFSETQRNKGNFPGRFSGRQFSNSRSEMNVSTLELGDSALYLCASSLGRGDTQYFGPGTRLTVL.